Below are 5 T cell receptor beta chains sequenced from a single sample in a study of graft-versus-host responses after intestinal transplantation. Their antigens remain unidentified. Assay: immunoSEQ multiplex PCR; the TCRdb copy retains only in-frame clones and omits some. The sample yields 50,000 to 80,000 clones, 90% seen once. The specimen comprised unstimulated CD8+ T cells sorted from spleen or lymph node cells, sampled before transplant. These receptor sequences come from a human donor who was the organ donor for an intestinal transplant.

V usage is TRBV7-8 and J usage is TRBJ2-1; TRBD2 aligns across 9 bases. This CDR3 has 16 amino acids. Looked up from germline, CDR1 is SGHVS and CDR2 is FQNEAQ. Germline trimming cut 5 bases from V and 1 base from J; bases unmatched to any gene: 6. In nucleotides, the CDR3 is TGTGCCAGCAGCGAGAAACTAGCGGGTTCCTACAATGAGCAGTTCTTC. As protein: CASSEKLAGSYNEQFF.

The chain employs TRBV7-9 and TRBJ2-1, with 12 positions matching TRBD2. Trimming at V came to 5 bases and at J to 0 bases, leaving 11 bases not matched to a gene. This CDR3 region has 19 residues. Germline V gene sequence: CDR1 SEHNR, CDR2 FQNEAQ (reference sequence). The CDR3 spells CASSPRLAGVGSSYNEQFF. DNA of the CDR3: TGTGCCAGCAGCCCCAGACTAGCGGGAGTGGGTAGCTCCTACAATGAGCAGTTCTTC.

V and J are TRBV19 and TRBJ2-5; tentatively, D is TRBD2 (6 bases). There are 15 residues in the CDR3. Trimming took 5 bases from V and 7 from J, leaving 20 bases between them. Per the germline V gene, CDR1 is LNHDA and CDR2 is SQIVND (reference sequence). The CDR3 coding sequence is TGTGCCAGTAGTCCTCGACTAGTCCCGACCATGACCCAGTACTTC. Translation gives CASSPRLVPTMTQYF. Based on the CDR3 plus reference TRBV19 and TRBJ2-5, the full variable domain is DGGITQSPKYLFRKEGQNVTLSCEQNLNHDAMYWYRQDPGQGLRLIYYSQIVNDFQKGDIAEGYSVSREKKESFPLTVTSAQKNPTAFYLCASSPRLVPTMTQYFGPGTRLLVL.

The rearrangement joins TRBV7-3 to TRBJ2-7, with D possibly being TRBD2 (6 bases). Germline values: CDR1 SGHTA, CDR2 FQGTGA. The V gene lost 5 bases and the J gene lost 5 bases, with 13 bases spanning the gap. The CDR3 runs 13 residues. In DNA form, the CDR3 reads TGTGCCAGCAGCCGAGGGTGGGGGGACGAGCAGTACTTC. Protein sequence: CASSRGWGDEQYF.

This clone was detected a few times. CDR3 amino acids: CASSLPLTRMDIKREETQYF. DNA for the CDR3: TGTGCCAGCAGCTTACCCCTCACACGAATGGACATAAAAAGAGAAGAGACCCAGTACTTC. The chain is built from TRBV7-8 and TRBJ2-5, with D maybe TRBD1 (5 bases). CDR3 length equals 20 residues. Looked up from germline, CDR1 is SGHVS and CDR2 is FQNEAQ. V lost 2 bases and J lost 3, with 28 bases in between.